The 21 T cell receptor beta chains below all came from one sample that was sequenced in a study of early T cells in non-severe SARS-CoV-2 infection. TCRdb passed the 5' RACE reads through MiXCR, listing each CDR3 protein once. The data contain fewer than 20,000 distinct CDR3 sequences, around 6.1% of them seen just once; the ten biggest clones take up 6.3%. Sequenced material: whole blood. The origin of the receptors is an adult who was a healthcare worker with PCR-confirmed SARS-CoV-2 infection or an uninfected control (not recorded which).

In its sample, this clonotype was seen many times. The J gene is TRBJ2-4, the V gene TRBV29-1; no clear D gene. Germline assignment: CDR1 SQVTM and CDR2 ANQGSEA. This CDR3 comprises 12 residues. V was cut by 2 bases and J by 7 bases, with 9 bases left in between. The CDR3 reads CSVEWGSNIQYF. DNA for the CDR3: TGCAGCGTTGAATGGGGTAGCAACATTCAGTACTTC.

Many counts were recorded for this clonotype. The chain combines TRBV7-3 with TRBJ1-1; no reliable D call. CDR1 SGHTA and CDR2 FQGTGA come from the germline V gene. Between the trimmed V and J ends, which lost 0 bases and 0 bases, there was a span of 8 bases. The CDR3 has 15 residues. The chain's CDR3 is CASSLTPSLNTEAFF. In DNA, the CDR3 is TGTGCCAGCAGCTTAACTCCCTCCCTGAACACTGAAGCTTTCTTT.

Judged by abundance, this clonotype is medium-sized (0.01 to 0.1%). CDR3 nucleotide sequence: TGTGCCAGCAGTTTAAACAGGGGAGAGACCCAGTACTTC. It encodes CASSLNRGETQYF. The chain recombines TRBV12-3 or TRBV12-4 with TRBJ2-5; 7 bases are shared with TRBD1. Losses at the gene ends were 2 bases for V and 4 bases for J; bases not matched to a gene: 1. This CDR3 contains 13 residues.

This clonotype was picked up many times. DNA of the CDR3: TGTGCCAGCAGGCACACCGGGGAGCTGTTTTTT. Translated: CASRHTGELFF. V usage is TRBV6-5 and J usage is TRBJ2-2; D not resolved. The germline V gene encodes CDR1 MNHEY and CDR2 SVGAGI. The CDR3 is 11 residues long. V lost 6 bases to trimming and J lost 3 bases, with 2 bases between them.

This clonotype was detected ten times or more. The chain employs TRBV7-9 and TRBJ2-7; D might be TRBD1 (6 bases). The CDR3 extends over 16 amino acids. Trimming shortened V by 5 bases and J by 0 bases, and 17 bases separated the two germline ends. Germline lookup yields CDR1 SEHNR and CDR2 FQNEAQ (reference sequence). This CDR3 reads CASSGALTGSSYEQYF. Here the CDR3 DNA reads TGTGCCAGCAGCGGTGCCCTTACAGGGTCCTCCTACGAGCAGTACTTC.

In its sample, this clonotype is medium-sized (0.01 to 0.1%). The chain uses TRBV7-9 and TRBJ2-2; TRBD2 might be the D (6 bases). V was shortened by 1 base and J by 4 bases, with 13 bases between the two germline ends. This CDR3 contains 16 residues. The V gene's germline CDR1 is SEHNR and CDR2 FQNEAQ (reference sequence). CDR3 sequence: CASSLVREWGTGELFF. The CDR3 DNA reads as TGTGCCAGCAGCTTAGTACGGGAGTGGGGCACCGGGGAGCTGTTTTTT.

The chain is built from TRBV16 and TRBJ2-2, with D perhaps matching TRBD1 (6 bases). The CDR3 extends over 15 amino acids. The V end was cut by 4 bases, the J end by 3 bases, with 12 bases between. Germline values: CDR1 KGHSY, CDR2 FQNENV. The CDR3 DNA reads TGTGCCAGCAGCCGGTTACAGGGATACACCGGGGAGCTGTTTTTT. Its protein is CASSRLQGYTGELFF.

This clonotype has only a few counts. This rearrangement joins TRBV28 to TRBJ2-5; TRBD1 matches 7 bases. V shed 6 bases and J 6 bases; nucleotides not matched to a gene: 7. The CDR3 is made up of 13 amino acids. Germline loops: CDR1 MDHEN, CDR2 SYDVKM. CDR3 amino acids: CASSSGGVQTQYF. The DNA for the CDR3 is TGTGCCAGCAGCTCAGGGGGTGTACAGACCCAGTACTTC.

This clonotype was counted ten times or more. This rearrangement joins TRBV25-1 to TRBJ2-1; D remains ambiguous. CDR1 MGHDK and CDR2 SYGVNS come from the germline V gene. This CDR3 contains 15 residues. Trimming took 3 bases from V and 3 from J, leaving 12 bases between them. CDR3 residues: CASSDSQKVYNEQFF. The CDR3 nucleotides are TGTGCCAGCAGTGACAGCCAGAAAGTCTACAATGAGCAGTTCTTC.

This sequence joins TRBV7-2 and TRBJ2-5; either TRBD1 or TRBD2 may fit D (5 bases each). Trimming left V 8 bases short and J 5 bases short, with 18 bases between. The CDR3 runs 14 residues. Germline V gene sequence: CDR1 SGHTA, CDR2 FQGNSA. The CDR3 spells CASGGSSSRETQYF. DNA of the CDR3: TGTGCCAGCGGGGGTTCGAGTAGTCGGGAGACCCAGTACTTC.

This clonotype was found a few times. The CDR3 sequence is CASSVAGNNEQFF. CDR3 sequence (DNA): TGTGCCAGCAGCGTTGCGGGTAACAATGAGCAGTTCTTC. The rearrangement joins TRBV9 to TRBJ2-1; TRBD2 might be the D (5 bases). This CDR3 has 13 amino acids. The V end lost 2 bases, the J end lost 5 bases, and 8 bases lay between the germline ends. Per the germline V gene, CDR1 is SGDLS and CDR2 is YYNGEE.

Many counts were recorded for this clonotype. The genes are TRBV5-8 and TRBJ1-5; 7 bases are a match to TRBD1. After removal of 4 bases from V and 1 base from J, the junction contained 8 bases not matched to a gene. Germline-derived CDR1 and CDR2 are SGHTS and YDEGEE. This CDR3 is 16 amino acids long. CDR3 in amino acids: CASSPRRGLSNQPQHF. In DNA, the CDR3 is TGTGCCAGCAGCCCGCGAAGGGGGCTGAGCAATCAGCCCCAGCATTTT.

This clonotype was detected many times. The V call is TRBV28, the J call TRBJ1-2, with D unclear. Germline loops: CDR1 MDHEN, CDR2 SYDVKM. V lost 6 bases and J lost 4, with 18 bases in between. This CDR3 is 15 amino acids long. The DNA of the CDR3 is TGTGCCAGCAGGCCCCCGGAGCGCTCTAGCTATGGCTACACCTTC. Translated, it gives CASRPPERSSYGYTF.

Judged by abundance, this clonotype is medium-sized. The V call is TRBV29-1, the J call TRBJ2-1; D unresolved. V lost 5 bases to trimming and J lost 8 bases, with 10 bases between them. Germline V gene data show CDR1 as SQVTM and CDR2 as ANQGSEA. The CDR3 spans 11 residues. CDR3 nucleotide sequence: TGCAGCGTTTCTACGGTCGATGAGCAGTTCTTC. Its translation: CSVSTVDEQFF.

This clonotype is termed medium-sized. The chain recombines TRBV20-1 with TRBJ1-5; 8 bases are shared with TRBD1. This CDR3 region has 16 residues. Germline CDR1 is DFQATT and CDR2 is SNEGSKA (reference sequence). V shed 3 bases, J shed 0 bases, and the junction held 7 bases outside the gene matches. The CDR3 sequence is CSASRQGINSNQPQHF. DNA for the CDR3: TGCAGTGCTAGTAGACAGGGGATTAATAGCAATCAGCCCCAGCATTTT.

This clonotype was counted many times. The genes are TRBV5-1 and TRBJ2-2; D unclear. Germline V gives CDR1 SGHRS, CDR2 YFSETQ. V was trimmed by 1 base and J by 7 bases, leaving 8 bases between them. The CDR3 has 13 amino acids. CDR3 loop: CASSLREGGELFF. In DNA form, the CDR3 reads TGCGCCAGCAGCTTGCGTGAAGGCGGGGAGCTGTTTTTT.

A few counts support this clonotype. This chain links TRBV28 with TRBJ2-2; tentatively, D is TRBD1 (6 bases). The CDR3 has 18 amino acids. Germline CDR1 and CDR2: MDHEN and SYDVKM. V was pared by 6 bases and J by 5 bases, with 25 bases between. Here the CDR3 reads CASRPLSAGRGQTGELFF. CDR3 sequence (DNA): TGTGCCAGCAGACCACTAAGTGCGGGCAGGGGCCAGACCGGGGAGCTGTTTTTT.

By share, this clonotype ranks as medium-sized. The CDR3 DNA reads TGTGCCAGCAGCATACACCCGGGACAGCAGTACTTC. This sequence encodes CASSIHPGQQYF. The chain employs TRBV13 and TRBJ2-7, with D tentatively TRBD1 or TRBD2 (5 bases each). The V end was cut by 5 bases, the J end by 8 bases, with 13 bases between. This CDR3 spans 12 amino acids. The germline V gene has CDR1 PRHDT and CDR2 FYEKMQ (reference sequence).

This clonotype was observed many times. The CDR3 loop is CASSSSSYSPLHF. The CDR3 DNA is TGTGCCAGCAGCTCTAGTTCCTATTCACCCCTCCACTTT. V and J are TRBV11-2 and TRBJ1-6; D ambiguous. The germline V and J ends were trimmed by 4 bases and 8 bases, with 9 bases remaining between them. The CDR3 has 13 amino acids. CDR1 and CDR2 (germline): SGHAT, FQNNGV.

This clonotype was detected many times. The chain has TRBV6-1 and TRBJ1-2; D uncertain. The CDR3 spans 13 residues. Germline V gene lookup returns CDR1 MNHNS and CDR2 SASEGT. The V and J ends lost 6 bases and 7 bases respectively, with 15 bases between them. The CDR3: CASSARTLSGYTF. CDR3 DNA sequence: TGTGCCAGCAGCGCTAGGACCTTGTCTGGCTACACCTTC.

Many counts were recorded for this clonotype. The chain recombines TRBV28 with TRBJ1-5; D is uncertain. The germline V and J ends were trimmed by 4 bases and 8 bases, with 12 bases remaining between them. The CDR3 runs 13 residues. CDR1 is MDHEN and CDR2 is SYDVKM in the germline V gene. DNA of the CDR3: TGTGCCAGCAGTTCTTGGGGTCCAAAGCCCCAGCATTTT. Protein: CASSSWGPKPQHF.